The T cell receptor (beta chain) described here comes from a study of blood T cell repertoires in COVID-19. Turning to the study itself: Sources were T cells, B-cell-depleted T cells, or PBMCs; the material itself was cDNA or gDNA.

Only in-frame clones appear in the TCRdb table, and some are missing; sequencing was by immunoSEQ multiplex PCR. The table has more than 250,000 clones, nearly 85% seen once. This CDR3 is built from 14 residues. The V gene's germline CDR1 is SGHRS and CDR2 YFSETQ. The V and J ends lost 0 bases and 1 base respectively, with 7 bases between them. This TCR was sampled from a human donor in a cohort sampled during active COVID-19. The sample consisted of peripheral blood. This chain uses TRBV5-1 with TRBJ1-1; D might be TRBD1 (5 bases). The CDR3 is CASSLAGGNTEAFF. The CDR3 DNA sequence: TGCGCCAGCAGCTTGGCCGGGGGGAACACTGAAGCTTTCTTT.